The following is a TCR beta chain sequence with its context. This record belongs to a study of T-cell memory formation after mild COVID-19. Study background: Largely, the TCR clusters proved donor specific.

TCRdb re-derived calls from the 5' RACE reads in MiXCR, one entry per CDR3 protein. The sample lists roughly 550,000 distinct CDR3 sequences, about 20% occurring once. Looked up from germline, CDR1 is LGHNT and CDR2 is FRNRAP. This CDR3 contains 17 residues. J gave up 3 bases and V 5 bases, and 15 bases lay outside the gene matches. This TCR was recovered from an adult woman who had mild COVID-19 (a few samples of this study predate the infection). Cell type and time point are not known. The material sequenced was PBMCs or a T cell subset sorted from them (not recorded which). The chain uses TRBV12-5 and TRBJ2-7; TRBD2 matches at 8 bases. The CDR3 nucleotides are TGTGCTAGTGGTCCCCCGCCCGTAACTAGCGGTTACTACGAGCAGTACTTC. It codes for CASGPPPVTSGYYEQYF.